This passage covers 7 T cell receptor beta chains from one sample sequenced in a study of blood T cells in healthy people across ages. It was with a sample-barcoded 5' primer and a J-beta primer mix that a second PCR of roughly 6 to 12 cycles was run. TCRdb fed the 5' RACE reads into MiXCR, producing one record per CDR3 protein. The sample lists about 810,000 distinct CDR3 sequences, about 36% seen once, with 10% to 15% in the top ten. Sample: blood. The receptors here all came from a man aged 18-30 years in good health.

The rearrangement uses TRBV7-2 and TRBJ2-1; tentatively, D is TRBD1 (6 bases). Germline assignment: CDR1 SGHTA and CDR2 FQGNSA. The V end lost 5 bases, the J end lost 7 bases, and 18 bases lay between the germline ends. The CDR3 is 15 amino acids. CDR3 protein: CASSRNRDPGNEQFF. DNA for the CDR3: TGTGCCAGCAGCCGGAACAGGGACCCAGGGAATGAGCAGTTCTTC.

This clonotype was seen many times. This sequence joins TRBV9 and TRBJ2-1, with a weak D call TRBD1 (6 bases). In germline, CDR1 is SGDLS, CDR2 YYNGEE. The CDR3 extends over 14 amino acids. V gave up 3 bases and J gave up 6 bases, with 13 bases separating them. CDR3: CASSAPLDSNEQFF. CDR3 DNA sequence: TGTGCCAGCAGCGCCCCCTTGGACAGCAATGAGCAGTTCTTC.

About this clonotype itself: Likely a read error: the CDR3 ends without its conserved phenylalanine or tryptophan. The chain links TRBV25-1 to TRBJ1-2, with D unclear. Germline V gene lookup returns CDR1 MGHDK and CDR2 SYGVNS. Trimming left V 1 base short and J 7 bases short, with 4 bases between. The CDR3 totals 11 residues. The CDR3 reads CASSELGGYTL. The CDR3 region has the DNA TGTGCCAGCAGTGAATTGGGTGGCTACACCTTA.

This clonotype was observed a handful of times. This chain joins TRBV4-2 and TRBJ2-1; 7 bases align to TRBD2. V trimming: 11 bases; J trimming: 3 bases; junction bases outside the gene matches: 22. Germline V gene data show CDR1 as LGHNA and CDR2 as YNFKEQ. This CDR3 is 18 amino acids long. The CDR3 loop is CAAGRWLAEFQFYNEQFF. The CDR3 nucleotides read TGTGCCGCGGGCCGGTGGCTAGCGGAGTTCCAGTTCTACAATGAGCAGTTCTTC.

CDR3 bases: TGTGCCAGCAGTTACGCCAGGGGGATTATCAATCAGCCCCAGCATTTT. This codes for CASSYARGIINQPQHF. The chain recombines TRBV6-6 with TRBJ1-5, with TRBD1 identical over 7 bases. The V gene end was trimmed by 2 bases and the J gene end by 3 bases; junction bases not matched to a gene: 7. Germline V gives CDR1 MNHNY, CDR2 SVGAGI (reference sequence). The CDR3 has 16 amino acids.

This chain connects TRBV12-3 or TRBV12-4 to TRBJ1-3; 7 nucleotides line up with TRBD1. Unmatched junction bases numbered 5, after V lost 5 bases and J lost 4 bases. The CDR3 extends over 14 amino acids. The chain's CDR3 is CASSATGAGNTIYF. As DNA, the CDR3 is TGTGCCAGCAGTGCCACAGGGGCCGGAAACACCATATATTTT.

Only a few counts were recorded for this clonotype. The chain is built from TRBV27 and TRBJ2-1; 8 positions match TRBD2. Germline loops: CDR1 MNHEY, CDR2 SMNVEV (reference sequence). With 2 bases clipped from V and 5 bases from J, the junction kept 8 bases outside the gene matches. The CDR3 contains 16 residues. CDR3 sequence (DNA): TGTGCCAGCAGTTTAATAGCGGGGACCCAAAACAATGAGCAGTTCTTC. This sequence encodes CASSLIAGTQNNEQFF.